This TCR beta chain was identified in a study of spatial heterogeneity in lung cancer. Study-level results: Counts of expanded intratumoral alpha and beta TCRs tracked tumor mutation counts. Tumor T cell coverage was estimated at roughly 6.5% for alpha and roughly 14% for beta chains.

Stated time point: sample taken at primary tumor resection. The donor group consisted of 55 to 85 patients who had untreated, early-stage non-small cell lung cancer. TCRs were sequenced from unsorted whole RNA of tumor, nontumor lung or PBMC. This clonotype is medium-sized in the sample. Its antigen is still unknown. One entry per CDR3 protein results from TCRdb running MiXCR on the 5' RACE reads. The sample lists some 7,400 distinct CDR3 sequences; around 6.3% were seen once. V lost 3 bases and J 0 bases, leaving 5 bases between the germline ends. The CDR3 runs 14 residues. J is TRBJ2-2 and V is TRBV12-3 or TRBV12-4; D remains unclear. The sample here was lung tumor tissue, taken at surgery. The receptor was isolated from a female donor with early-stage non-small cell lung cancer. CDR3: CASSLGPNTGELFF. DNA for the CDR3: TGTGCCAGCAGTTTGGGCCCGAACACCGGGGAGCTGTTTTTT.